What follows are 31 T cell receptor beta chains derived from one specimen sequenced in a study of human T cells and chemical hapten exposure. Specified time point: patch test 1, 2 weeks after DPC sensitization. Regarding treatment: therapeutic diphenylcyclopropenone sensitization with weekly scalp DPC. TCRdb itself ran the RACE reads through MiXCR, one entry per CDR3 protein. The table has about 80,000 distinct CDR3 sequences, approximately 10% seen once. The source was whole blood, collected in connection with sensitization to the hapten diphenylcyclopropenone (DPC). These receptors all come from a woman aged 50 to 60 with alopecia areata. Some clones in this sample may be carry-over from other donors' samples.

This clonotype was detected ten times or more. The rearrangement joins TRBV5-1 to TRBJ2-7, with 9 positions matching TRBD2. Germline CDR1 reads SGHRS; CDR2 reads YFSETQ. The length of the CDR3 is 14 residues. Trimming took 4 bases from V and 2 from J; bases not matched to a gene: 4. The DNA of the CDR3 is TGCGCCAGCAGCAATAGCGGGGGAGCCTACGAGCAGTACTTC. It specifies CASSNSGGAYEQYF.

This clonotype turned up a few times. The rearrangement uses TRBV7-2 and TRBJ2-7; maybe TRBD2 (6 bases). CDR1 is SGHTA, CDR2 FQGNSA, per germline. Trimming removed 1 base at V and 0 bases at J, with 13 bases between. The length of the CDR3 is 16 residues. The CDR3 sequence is CASSLDSGLSSYEQYF. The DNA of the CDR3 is TGTGCCAGCAGCTTAGATAGCGGTCTGAGCTCCTACGAGCAGTACTTC.

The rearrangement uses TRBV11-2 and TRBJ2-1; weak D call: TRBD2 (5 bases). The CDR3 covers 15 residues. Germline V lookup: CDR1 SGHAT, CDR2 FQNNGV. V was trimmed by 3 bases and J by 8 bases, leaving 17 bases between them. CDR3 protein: CASSFSGYNGDEQFF. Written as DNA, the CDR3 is TGTGCCAGCAGCTTCTCGGGGTATAATGGGGATGAGCAGTTCTTC.

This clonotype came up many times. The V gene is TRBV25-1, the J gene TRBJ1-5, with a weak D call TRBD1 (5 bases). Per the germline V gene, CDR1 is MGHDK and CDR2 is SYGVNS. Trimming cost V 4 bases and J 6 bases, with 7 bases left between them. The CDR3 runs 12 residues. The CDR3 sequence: CASSVGGQPQHF. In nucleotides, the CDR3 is TGTGCCAGCAGTGTGGGGGGTCAGCCCCAGCATTTT.

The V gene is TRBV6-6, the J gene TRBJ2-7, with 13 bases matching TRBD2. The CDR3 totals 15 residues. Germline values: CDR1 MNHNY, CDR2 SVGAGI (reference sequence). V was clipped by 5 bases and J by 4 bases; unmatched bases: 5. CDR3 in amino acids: CASSAPGLAGYEQYF. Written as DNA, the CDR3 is TGTGCCAGCAGTGCCCCGGGACTAGCGGGGTACGAGCAGTACTTC.

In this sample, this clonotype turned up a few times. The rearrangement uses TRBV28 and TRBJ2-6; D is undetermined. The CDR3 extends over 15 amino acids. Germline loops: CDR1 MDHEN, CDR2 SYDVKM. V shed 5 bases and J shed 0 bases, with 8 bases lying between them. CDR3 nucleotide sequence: TGTGCCAGCAGTATACTGAGCTCTGGGGCCAACGTCCTGACTTTC. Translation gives CASSILSSGANVLTF. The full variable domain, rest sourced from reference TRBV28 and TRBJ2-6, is DVKVTQSSRYLVKRTGEKVFLECVQDMDHENMFWYRQDPGLGLRLIYFSYDVKMKEKGDIPEGYSVSREKKERFSLILESASTNQTSMYLCASSILSSGANVLTFGAGSRLTVL.

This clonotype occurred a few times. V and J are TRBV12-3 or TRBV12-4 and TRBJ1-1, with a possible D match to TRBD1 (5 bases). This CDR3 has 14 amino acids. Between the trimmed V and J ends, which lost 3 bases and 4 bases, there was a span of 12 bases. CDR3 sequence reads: CASSFSGGGTEAFF. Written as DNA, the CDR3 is TGTGCCAGCAGTTTTTCGGGGGGAGGCACTGAAGCTTTCTTT.

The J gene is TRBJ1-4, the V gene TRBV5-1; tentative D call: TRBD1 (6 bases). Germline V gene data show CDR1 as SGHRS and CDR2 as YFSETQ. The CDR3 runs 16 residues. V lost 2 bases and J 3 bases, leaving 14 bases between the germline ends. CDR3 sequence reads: CASSFSPDRPNEKLFF. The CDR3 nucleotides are TGCGCCAGCAGCTTCTCCCCCGACAGGCCTAATGAAAAACTGTTTTTT. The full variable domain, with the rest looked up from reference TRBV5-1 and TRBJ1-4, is KAGVTQTPRYLIKTRGQQVTLSCSPISGHRSVSWYQQTPGQGLQFLFEYFSETQRNKGNFPGRFSGRQFSNSRSEMNVSTLELGDSALYLCASSFSPDRPNEKLFFGSGTQLSVL.

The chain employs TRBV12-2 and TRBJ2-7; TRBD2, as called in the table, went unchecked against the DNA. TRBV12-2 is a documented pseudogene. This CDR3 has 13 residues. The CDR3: CASRLRTAYDQYF. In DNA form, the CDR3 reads TGTGCAAGTCGCTTACGGACCGCTTACGATCAGTACTTC.

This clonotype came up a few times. This CDR3 is CATSAGGLVDTQYF. The CDR3 DNA follows: TGTGCCACCAGTGCGGGAGGTCTGGTAGATACGCAGTATTTT. V usage is TRBV24-1 and J usage is TRBJ2-3; 7 bases are shared with TRBD2. Trimming at V came to 5 bases and at J to 5 bases, leaving 6 bases not matched to a gene. The CDR3 contains 14 residues. CDR1 is KGHDR and CDR2 is SFDVKD in the germline V gene.

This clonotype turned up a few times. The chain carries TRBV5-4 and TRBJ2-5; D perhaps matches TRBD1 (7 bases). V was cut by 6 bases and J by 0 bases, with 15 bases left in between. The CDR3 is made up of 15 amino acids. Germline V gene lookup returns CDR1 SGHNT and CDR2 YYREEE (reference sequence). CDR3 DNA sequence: TGTGCCAGCACCCCCCCAGGGGGGTACCAAGAGACCCAGTACTTC. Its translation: CASTPPGGYQETQYF.

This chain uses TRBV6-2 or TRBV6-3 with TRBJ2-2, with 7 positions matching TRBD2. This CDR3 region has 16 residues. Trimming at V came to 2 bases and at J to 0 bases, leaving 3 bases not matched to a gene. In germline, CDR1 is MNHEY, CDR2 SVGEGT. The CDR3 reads CASSYPSGANTGELFF. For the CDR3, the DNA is TGTGCCAGCAGTTACCCTAGCGGTGCGAACACCGGGGAGCTGTTTTTT.

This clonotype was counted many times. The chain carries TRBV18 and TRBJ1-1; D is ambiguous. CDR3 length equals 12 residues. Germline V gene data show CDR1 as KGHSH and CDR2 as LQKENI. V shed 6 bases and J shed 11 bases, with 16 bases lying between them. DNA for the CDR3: TGTGCCAGCTCTCCGGAAGAGTCTAGGGCTTTCTTT. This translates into CASSPEESRAFF.

In nucleotides, the CDR3 is TGTGCCAGCAGACGGACTGGGTCGGCGTACGAGCAGTACTTC. Translated, it gives CASRRTGSAYEQYF. The chain joins TRBV3-1 to TRBJ2-7, with a weak D call TRBD2 (5 bases). V was shortened by 6 bases and J by 4 bases, with 16 bases between the two germline ends. This CDR3 has 14 residues. Germline-derived CDR1 and CDR2 are LGHDT and YNNKEL (reference sequence).

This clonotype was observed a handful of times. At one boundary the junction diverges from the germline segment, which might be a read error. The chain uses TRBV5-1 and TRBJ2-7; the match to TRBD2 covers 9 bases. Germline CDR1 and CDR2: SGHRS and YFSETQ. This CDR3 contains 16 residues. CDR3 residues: CVSSDRPTSGPYEQYF. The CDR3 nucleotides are TGCGTCAGCAGCGATCGCCCAACTAGCGGGCCCTACGAGCAGTACTTC. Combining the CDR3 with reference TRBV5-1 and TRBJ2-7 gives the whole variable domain KAGVTQTPRYLIKTRGQQVTLSCSPISGHRSVSWYQQTPGQGLQFLFEYFSETQRNKGNFPGRFSGRQFSNSRSEMNVSTLELGDSALYLCVSSDRPTSGPYEQYFGPGTRLTVT.

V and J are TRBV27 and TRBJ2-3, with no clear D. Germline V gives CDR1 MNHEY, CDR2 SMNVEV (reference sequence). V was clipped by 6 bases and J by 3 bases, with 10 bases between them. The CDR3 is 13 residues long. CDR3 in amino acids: CASSQILTDTQYF. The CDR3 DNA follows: TGTGCCAGCAGCCAGATATTGACAGATACGCAGTATTTT.

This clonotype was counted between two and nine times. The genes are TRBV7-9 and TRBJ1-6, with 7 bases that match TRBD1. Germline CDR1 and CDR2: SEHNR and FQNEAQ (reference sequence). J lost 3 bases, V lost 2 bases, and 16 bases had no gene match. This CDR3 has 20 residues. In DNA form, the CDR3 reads TGTGCCAGCAGCTTAACCGGCCCCGGGACAGCATCGGGCTATAATTCACCCCTCCACTTT. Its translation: CASSLTGPGTASGYNSPLHF.

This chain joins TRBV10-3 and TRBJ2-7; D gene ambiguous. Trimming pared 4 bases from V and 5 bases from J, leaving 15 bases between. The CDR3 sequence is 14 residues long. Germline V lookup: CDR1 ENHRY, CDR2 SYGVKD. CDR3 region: CAISGQVVEHEQYF. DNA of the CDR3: TGTGCCATCAGTGGGCAGGTCGTGGAGCACGAGCAGTACTTC.

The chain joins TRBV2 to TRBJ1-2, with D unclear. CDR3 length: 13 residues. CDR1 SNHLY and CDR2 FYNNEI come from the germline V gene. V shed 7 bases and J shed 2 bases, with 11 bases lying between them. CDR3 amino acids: CASNPLQNYGYTF. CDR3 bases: TGTGCCAGCAACCCACTTCAGAACTATGGCTACACCTTC.

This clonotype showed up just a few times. CDR3: CAISGTPYEQYF. The CDR3 coding sequence is TGTGCCATTTCCGGGACACCATACGAGCAGTACTTC. The rearrangement joins TRBV28 to TRBJ2-7, with D tentatively TRBD1 (6 bases). The CDR3 consists of 12 residues. Trimming took 10 bases from V and 4 from J, leaving 14 bases between them. The germline V gene has CDR1 MDHEN and CDR2 SYDVKM.

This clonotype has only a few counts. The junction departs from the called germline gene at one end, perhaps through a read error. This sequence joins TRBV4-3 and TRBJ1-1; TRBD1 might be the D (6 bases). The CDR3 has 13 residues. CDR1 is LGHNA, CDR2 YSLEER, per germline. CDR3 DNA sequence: TGCGCCTGCAGCCGACGGGGGGCCACTGAAGCTTTCTTT. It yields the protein CACSRRGATEAFF.

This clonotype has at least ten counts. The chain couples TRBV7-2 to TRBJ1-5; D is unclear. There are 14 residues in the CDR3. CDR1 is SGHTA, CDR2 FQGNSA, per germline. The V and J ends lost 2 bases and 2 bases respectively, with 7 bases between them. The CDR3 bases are TGTGCCAGCAGCTTAACTTGGGGCAATCAGCCCCAGCATTTT. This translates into CASSLTWGNQPQHF.

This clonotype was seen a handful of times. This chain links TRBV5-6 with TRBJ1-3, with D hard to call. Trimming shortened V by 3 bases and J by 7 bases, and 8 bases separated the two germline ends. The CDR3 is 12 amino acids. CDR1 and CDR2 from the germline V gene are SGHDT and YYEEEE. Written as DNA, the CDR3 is TGTGCCAGCAGCTCCGGTGGTAACACCATATATTTT. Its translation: CASSSGGNTIYF.

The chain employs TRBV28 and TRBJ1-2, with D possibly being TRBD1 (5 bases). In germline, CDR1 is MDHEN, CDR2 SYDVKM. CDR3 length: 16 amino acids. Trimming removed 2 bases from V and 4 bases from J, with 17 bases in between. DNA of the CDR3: TGTGCCAGCAGTTTACTCTTGGGGACGGAACTCTATGGCTACACCTTC. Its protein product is CASSLLLGTELYGYTF.

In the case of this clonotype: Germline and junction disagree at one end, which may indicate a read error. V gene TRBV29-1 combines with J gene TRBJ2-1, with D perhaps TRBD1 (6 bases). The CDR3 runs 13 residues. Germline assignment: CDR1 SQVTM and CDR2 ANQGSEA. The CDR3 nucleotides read TGCAGCGTTGTAGCAGGGGCCTATAATGAGCAGTTCTTC. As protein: CSVVAGAYNEQFF.

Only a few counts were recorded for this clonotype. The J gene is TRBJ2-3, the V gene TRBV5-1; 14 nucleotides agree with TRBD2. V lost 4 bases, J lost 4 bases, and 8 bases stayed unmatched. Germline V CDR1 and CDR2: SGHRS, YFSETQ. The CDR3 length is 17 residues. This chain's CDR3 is CASSVTSGRAVADTQYF. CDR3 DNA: TGCGCCAGCAGCGTGACTAGCGGGAGGGCCGTGGCAGATACGCAGTATTTT.

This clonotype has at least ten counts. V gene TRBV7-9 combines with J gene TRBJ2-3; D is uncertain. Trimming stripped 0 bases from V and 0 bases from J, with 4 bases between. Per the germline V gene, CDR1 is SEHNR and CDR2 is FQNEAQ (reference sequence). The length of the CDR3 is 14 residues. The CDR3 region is CASSLAASTDTQYF. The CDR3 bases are TGTGCCAGCAGCTTAGCGGCTAGCACAGATACGCAGTATTTT. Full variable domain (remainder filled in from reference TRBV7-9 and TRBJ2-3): DTGVSQNPRHKITKRGQNVTFRCDPISEHNRLYWYRQTLGQGPEFLTYFQNEAQLEKSRLLSDRFSAERPKGSFSTLEIQRTEQGDSAMYLCASSLAASTDTQYFGPGTRLTVL.

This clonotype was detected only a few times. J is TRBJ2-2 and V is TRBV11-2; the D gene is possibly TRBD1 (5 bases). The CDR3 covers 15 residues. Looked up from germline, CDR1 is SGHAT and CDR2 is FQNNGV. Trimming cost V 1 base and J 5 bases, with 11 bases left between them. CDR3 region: CASSLGQTETGELFF. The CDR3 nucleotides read TGTGCCAGCAGCTTAGGACAGACTGAGACCGGGGAGCTGTTTTTT.

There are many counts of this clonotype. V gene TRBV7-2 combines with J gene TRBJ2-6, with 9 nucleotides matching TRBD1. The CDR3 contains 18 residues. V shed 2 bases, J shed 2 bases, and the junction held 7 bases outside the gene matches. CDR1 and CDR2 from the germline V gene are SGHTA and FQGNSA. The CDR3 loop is CASSLSPQGATGANVLTF. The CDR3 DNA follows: TGTGCCAGCAGCTTAAGTCCACAGGGGGCTACTGGGGCCAACGTCCTGACTTTC.

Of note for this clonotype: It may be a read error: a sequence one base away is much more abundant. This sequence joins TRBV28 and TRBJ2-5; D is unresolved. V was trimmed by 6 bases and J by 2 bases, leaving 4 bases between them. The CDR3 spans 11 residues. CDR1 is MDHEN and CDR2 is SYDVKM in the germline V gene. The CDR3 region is CASSGQETQYF. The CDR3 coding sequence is TGTGCCAGCAGCGGACAAGAGACCCAGTACTTC.

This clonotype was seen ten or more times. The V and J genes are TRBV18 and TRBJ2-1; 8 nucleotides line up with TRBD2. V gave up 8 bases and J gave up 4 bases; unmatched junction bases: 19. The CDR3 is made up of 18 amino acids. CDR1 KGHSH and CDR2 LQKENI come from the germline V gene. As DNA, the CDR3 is TGTGCCAGCCTTCGCGGGCGGGAGGCCCTCAGGGGTTACAATGAGCAGTTCTTC. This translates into CASLRGREALRGYNEQFF.